Shown below are 27 T cell receptor beta chains from a single sample sequenced in a study of cytomegalovirus exposure and HLA in healthy donors. Vbeta (60) and Jbeta (13) primers were used in the PCR. The table came from immunoSEQ multiplex PCR; TCRdb's copy has only in-frame clones and leaves some out. The sample consists of 150,000 to 200,000 clones, more than 60% of them appearing once. Input material: PBMCs. The receptor source for this set is a woman aged 45-60 years in good health and CMV-seropositive.

The chain has TRBV4-3 and TRBJ2-7; 8 nucleotides align to TRBD2. V gave up 3 bases and J gave up 5 bases; unmatched junction bases: 6. CDR1 and CDR2 from the germline V gene are LGHNA and YSLEER. CDR3 length equals 14 residues. The CDR3 DNA sequence: TGCGCCAGCAGCCACGGACTAGCTCCCAACGAGCAGTACTTC. Translating gives CASSHGLAPNEQYF.

This rearrangement joins TRBV9 to TRBJ2-5; D is ambiguous. The J call may be wrong; the DNA end is better matched by TRBJ2-7. The CDR3 length is 11 residues. Germline CDR1 SGDLS, CDR2 YYNGEE. The CDR3 sequence is CASSAAYEQYF. The CDR3 nucleotides are TGTGCCAGCAGCGCCGCCTACGAGCAGTACTTC.

This chain uses TRBV6-6 with TRBJ2-1, with 9 bases lining up with TRBD1. V lost 4 bases, J lost 9 bases, and 4 bases stayed unmatched. The CDR3 spans 13 residues. In germline, CDR1 is MNHNY, CDR2 SVGAGI (reference sequence). The CDR3 loop is CASSSGGQGEQFF. The CDR3 DNA reads TGTGCCAGCAGTTCCGGGGGACAGGGTGAGCAGTTCTTC.

The gene calls are TRBV29-1 and TRBJ1-3; weak D call: TRBD1 (5 bases). Germline CDR1 and CDR2: SQVTM and ANQGSEA. The CDR3 consists of 13 residues. Between the trimmed V and J ends, which lost 8 bases and 0 bases, there was a span of 11 bases. CDR3 region: CSYRGSSGNTIYF. CDR3 DNA sequence: TGCAGCTACCGGGGGAGCTCTGGAAACACCATATATTTT.

This clone was detected only a few times. The genes are TRBV10-3 and TRBJ2-7, with 7 bases identical to TRBD2. There are 18 residues in the CDR3. V lost 6 bases to trimming and J lost 3 bases; unmatched junction nucleotides: 20. Looked up from germline, CDR1 is ENHRY and CDR2 is SYGVKD. The CDR3 DNA sequence: TGTGCCATCAGGCCCAGGTCACGGGAGGCCCACCGTCTCTACGAGCAGTACTTC. Its translation is CAIRPRSREAHRLYEQYF.

This sequence joins TRBV5-1 and TRBJ2-5; tentative D call: TRBD1 (6 bases). The last part of the DNA fits TRBJ2-7 better; the J call may be wrong. CDR3 size: 15 residues. Germline V gene data show CDR1 as SGHRS and CDR2 as YFSETQ. As DNA, the CDR3 is TGCGCCAGCAGCTGGGGACACGGAGGAGAATACGAGCAGTACTTC. Translating it yields CASSWGHGGEYEQYF.

This clone was recorded only once. J is TRBJ1-1 and V is TRBV5-4; no clear D. Germline V gives CDR1 SGHNT, CDR2 YYREEE (reference sequence). The CDR3 has 15 residues. Trimming removed 0 bases at V and 2 bases at J, with 11 bases between. CDR3 loop: CASSLARQTNTEAFF. The CDR3 DNA reads TGTGCCAGCAGCTTGGCTCGACAAACAAACACTGAAGCTTTCTTT.

The rearrangement uses TRBV28 and TRBJ1-1, with a tentative D call TRBD1 (6 bases). CDR3 size: 13 residues. V was pared by 6 bases and J by 3 bases, with 11 bases between. Germline V gene sequence: CDR1 MDHEN, CDR2 SYDVKM. CDR3 coding DNA: TGTGCCAGCAGGGAAGCAGGGGACACTGAAGCTTTCTTT. Encoded protein: CASREAGDTEAFF.

The table lists this clone with a count of one. The chain employs TRBV30 and TRBJ2-1; 7 positions match TRBD1. Trimming cost V 3 bases and J 7 bases; bases outside gene matches: 9. Germline assignment: CDR1 GTSNPN and CDR2 SVGIG (reference sequence). CDR3 length: 14 amino acids. In DNA, the CDR3 is TGTGCCTGGAGGCACAGGGGATCCCGGAATGAGCAGTTCTTC. Residues: CAWRHRGSRNEQFF. The full variable domain, with the rest looked up from reference TRBV30 and TRBJ2-1, is SQTIHQWPATLVQPVGSPLSLECTVEGTSNPNLYWYRQAAGRGLQLLFYSVGIGQISSEVPQNLSASRPQDRQFILSSKKLLLSDSGFYLCAWRHRGSRNEQFFGPGTRLTVL.

V gene TRBV19 combines with J gene TRBJ1-1; D possibly corresponds to TRBD1 (6 bases). Germline CDR1 is LNHDA and CDR2 is SQIVND (reference sequence). V lost 8 bases, J lost 0 bases, and 13 bases lay in between. The CDR3 is 14 amino acids. This CDR3 is CASSAGGLNTEAFF. CDR3 DNA: TGTGCCAGTTCCGCCGGGGGGCTGAACACTGAAGCTTTCTTT.

This clone was observed once. The gene calls are TRBV6-5 and TRBJ1-2, with no clear D. This CDR3 has 13 amino acids. The V gene lost 5 bases and the J gene lost 2 bases, with 9 bases spanning the gap. Germline assignment: CDR1 MNHEY and CDR2 SVGAGI. The CDR3 sequence is CASSRAGNYGYTF. The CDR3, as DNA: TGTGCCAGCAGTCGCGCCGGGAACTATGGCTACACCTTC.

CDR3 protein: CASSLRLAGGHEQFF. The CDR3 coding sequence is TGTGCCAGCAGCTTAAGACTAGCGGGGGGCCATGAGCAGTTCTTC. The chain has TRBV7-4 and TRBJ2-1, with 13 bases that match TRBD2. The trim removed 2 bases at V and 8 bases at J, leaving 3 bases unmatched. The germline gives CDR1 SGHVT, CDR2 SQSDAQ. The CDR3 contains 15 residues.

The chain uses TRBV19 and TRBJ2-3; D might be TRBD1 (5 bases). CDR3 length equals 14 residues. Trimming took off 3 bases at V and 2 bases at J, with 9 bases between the two ends. CDR1 and CDR2 (germline): LNHDA, SQIVND (reference sequence). Here the CDR3 DNA reads TGTGCCAGTAGTATCACAGGTGCCACAGATACGCAGTATTTT. As protein: CASSITGATDTQYF.

The CDR3 region has the DNA TGTGCCAGCTCCAATGGGAGGCCCAATCAGCCCCAGCATTTT. Translated: CASSNGRPNQPQHF. The chain couples TRBV11-2 to TRBJ1-5; D is unresolved. This CDR3 is 14 amino acids long. The V end lost 8 bases, the J end lost 3 bases, and 14 bases lay between the germline ends. Germline CDR1 reads SGHAT; CDR2 reads FQNNGV.

The chain joins TRBV18 to TRBJ2-5; perhaps TRBD1 as D (5 bases). The V gene's germline CDR1 is KGHSH and CDR2 LQKENI. The CDR3 extends over 15 amino acids. V lost 3 bases to trimming and J lost 1 base, with 12 bases between them. This CDR3 reads CASSPVSGFQETQYF. The CDR3 region has the DNA TGTGCCAGCTCACCGGTCTCAGGGTTCCAAGAGACCCAGTACTTC.

The chain combines TRBV4-2 with TRBJ2-2; D unclear. Trimming took 1 base from V and 1 from J, leaving 7 bases between them. The length of the CDR3 is 15 residues. The germline V gene has CDR1 LGHNA and CDR2 YNFKEQ. CDR3 DNA sequence: TGTGCCAGCAGCCAAGTCACAGTGAACACCGGGGAGCTGTTTTTT. This codes for CASSQVTVNTGELFF.

The rearrangement joins TRBV7-2 to TRBJ2-5; D possibly corresponds to TRBD1 (5 bases). The closer fit of TRBJ2-7 to the DNA end suggests the J call may be wrong. Germline-derived CDR1 and CDR2 are SGHTA and FQGNSA. This CDR3 is 15 amino acids long. CDR3 amino acids: CASSLALQGKNEQYF. The CDR3 DNA is TGTGCCAGCAGCTTAGCCCTCCAGGGCAAAAACGAGCAGTACTTC.

The chain combines TRBV19 with TRBJ1-1; 7 nucleotides agree with TRBD1. The length of the CDR3 is 16 residues. Germline V gene sequence: CDR1 LNHDA, CDR2 SQIVND (reference sequence). V shed 7 bases, J shed 6 bases, and the junction held 17 bases outside the gene matches. CDR3 coding DNA: TGTGCCAGTACTCCAAATCCGGACAGGTTCGGGCCTGAAGCTTTCTTT. Translated: CASTPNPDRFGPEAFF. Complete variable domain (other parts from reference TRBV19 and TRBJ1-1): DGGITQSPKYLFRKEGQNVTLSCEQNLNHDAMYWYRQDPGQGLRLIYYSQIVNDFQKGDIAEGYSVSREKKESFPLTVTSAQKNPTAFYLCASTPNPDRFGPEAFFGQGTRLTVV.

This clone has just a few counts. The rearrangement uses TRBV2 and TRBJ1-5; perhaps TRBD1 as D (6 bases). V dropped 7 bases and J dropped 6 bases, with 19 bases sitting between them. The CDR3 spans 15 residues. Germline V gives CDR1 SNHLY, CDR2 FYNNEI. The CDR3 region is CASNGEGAGVQPQHF. Here the CDR3 DNA reads TGTGCCAGCAATGGGGAAGGGGCAGGGGTTCAGCCCCAGCATTTT. The complete variable domain, with remaining parts taken from reference TRBV2 and TRBJ1-5, reads EPEVTQTPSHQVTQMGQEVILRCVPISNHLYFYWYRQILGQKVEFLVSFYNNEISEKSEIFDDQFSVERPDGSNFTLKIRSTKLEDSAMYFCASNGEGAGVQPQHFGDGTRLSIL.

J is TRBJ2-1 and V is TRBV7-9; D remains ambiguous. CDR1 and CDR2 from the germline V gene are SEHNR and FQNEAQ (reference sequence). The V end was cut by 5 bases, the J end by 0 bases, with 14 bases between. The CDR3 covers 16 residues. The CDR3 reads CASSLGIWSSYNEQFF. In DNA form, the CDR3 reads TGTGCCAGCAGCCTAGGAATCTGGAGCTCCTACAATGAGCAGTTCTTC.

This chain connects TRBV5-6 to TRBJ2-3; possibly TRBD2 for D (6 bases). Germline V gene data show CDR1 as SGHDT and CDR2 as YYEEEE. The length of the CDR3 is 15 residues. V dropped 0 bases and J dropped 0 bases, with 8 bases sitting between them. CDR3 in DNA: TGTGCCAGCAGCTTGGGCGGGATGAGCACAGATACGCAGTATTTT. It specifies CASSLGGMSTDTQYF.

The gene calls are TRBV18 and TRBJ2-5, with TRBD1 as a possible D gene (6 bases). Germline V gene data show CDR1 as KGHSH and CDR2 as LQKENI. The CDR3 is 14 amino acids. V was shortened by 6 bases and J by 6 bases, with 17 bases between the two germline ends. DNA for the CDR3: TGTGCCAGCTCTCTCGAATACAGGGATAAGACCCAGTACTTC. This sequence encodes CASSLEYRDKTQYF. Variable domain in full (rest from reference TRBV18 and TRBJ2-5): NAGVMQNPRHLVRRRGQEARLRCSPMKGHSHVYWYRQLPEEGLKFMVYLQKENIIDESGMPKERFSAEFPKEGPSILRIQQVVRGDSAAYFCASSLEYRDKTQYFGPGTRLLVL.

This clone showed up just a few times. The genes are TRBV19 and TRBJ1-1, with 7 positions matching TRBD1. The CDR3 covers 13 residues. Germline CDR1 reads LNHDA; CDR2 reads SQIVND (reference sequence). V gave up 4 bases and J gave up 4 bases; unmatched junction bases: 3. The CDR3 region is CASSTDRATEAFF. As DNA, the CDR3 is TGTGCCAGTAGTACCGACAGGGCCACTGAAGCTTTCTTT.

The V call is TRBV7-6, the J call TRBJ2-5, with D possibly being TRBD2 (5 bases). The end of the DNA is better explained by TRBJ2-7, so the J call may be wrong. Germline CDR1 and CDR2: SGHVS and FNYEAQ. The CDR3 extends over 14 amino acids. CDR3 region: CASSSLRDGHEQYF. In DNA form, the CDR3 reads TGTGCCAGCAGTTCCCTCCGGGATGGGCACGAGCAGTACTTC.

The CDR3 protein is CASSLGGQGGYEQYF. The CDR3 DNA is TGTGCCAGCAGCTTAGGGGGACAGGGCGGCTACGAGCAGTACTTC. This chain links TRBV7-2 with TRBJ2-7, with 9 bases matching TRBD1. The germline V gene has CDR1 SGHTA and CDR2 FQGNSA. This CDR3 has 15 amino acids. Germline trimming cut 1 base from V and 3 bases from J; bases unmatched to any gene: 4.

The chain has TRBV11-3 and TRBJ2-7; 8 bases align to TRBD1. Germline trimming cut 6 bases from V and 2 bases from J; bases unmatched to any gene: 9. The CDR3 is made up of 15 amino acids. Germline-derived CDR1 and CDR2 are SGHNT and YENEEA. CDR3 nucleotides: TGTGCCAGCAGTCCCTCCGGGACAGGAGCCTACGAGCAGTACTTC. Encoded protein: CASSPSGTGAYEQYF.

The chain recombines TRBV10-3 with TRBJ1-1; 7 positions agree with TRBD1. Trimming cost V 4 bases and J 0 bases; bases outside gene matches: 5. This CDR3 is 15 amino acids long. Germline V gene lookup returns CDR1 ENHRY and CDR2 SYGVKD. For the CDR3, the DNA is TGTGCCATCAGTGCTGAGGGACAGATGAACACTGAAGCTTTCTTT. The encoded protein is CAISAEGQMNTEAFF.